One T cell receptor beta chain is described in this entry. As yet, its antigen is unknown. The germline V gene encodes CDR1 MNHEY and CDR2 SVGAGI. Trimming removed 2 bases at V and 5 bases at J, with 9 bases between. The CDR3 has 13 residues. The record originates from a study of T cell responses to AZD1222 COVID-19 vaccine. Study-wide results and caveats: Most donors were white British, females outnumbered males, and clonal diversity was possibly underestimated.

Data came from immunoSEQ multiplex PCR; TCRdb stores just in-frame clones and leaves some out. Counted here are about 140,000 clones, 80% to 95% occurring once; the ten biggest clones make up 3.5% to 4.5%. Second-dose timings of about 4 or about 12 weeks were pooled. The chain is built from TRBV6-5 and TRBJ1-2; D ambiguous. This TCR was recovered from an adult who received the AZD1222 COVID-19 vaccine. The sequencing here drew on peripheral blood, taken 28 days after the second AZD1222 dose. The CDR3 nucleotides are TGTGCCAGCAGTTACGCGTGGCAGTATGGCTACACCTTC. It specifies CASSYAWQYGYTF.